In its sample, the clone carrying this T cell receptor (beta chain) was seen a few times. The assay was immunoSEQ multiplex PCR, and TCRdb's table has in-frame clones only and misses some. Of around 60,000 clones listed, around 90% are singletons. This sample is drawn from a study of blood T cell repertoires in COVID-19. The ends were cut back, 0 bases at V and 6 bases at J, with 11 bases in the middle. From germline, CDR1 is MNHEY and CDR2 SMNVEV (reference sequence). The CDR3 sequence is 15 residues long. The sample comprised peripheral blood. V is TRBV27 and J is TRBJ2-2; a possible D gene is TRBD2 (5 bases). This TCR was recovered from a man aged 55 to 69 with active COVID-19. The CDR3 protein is CASSLSRGRAGELFF. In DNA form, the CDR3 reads TGTGCCAGCAGTTTATCGAGAGGGCGGGCCGGGGAGCTGTTTTTT.